The 25 T cell receptor beta chains in this list originate from one sample, sequenced in a study of blood T cell repertoires in COVID-19. Data came from immunoSEQ multiplex PCR; TCRdb stores just in-frame clones and leaves some out. This sample has some 100,000 clones; more than 75% occur once, and the top ten carry 10%. The sample taken for sequencing was peripheral blood. The source is a man aged 45-60 years with acute or convalescent COVID-19.

This chain uses TRBV19 with TRBJ2-2; 7 nucleotides match TRBD1. Germline lookup yields CDR1 LNHDA and CDR2 SQIVND (reference sequence). The V gene end was trimmed by 5 bases and the J gene end by 0 bases; junction bases not matched to a gene: 6. The CDR3 sequence is 16 residues long. The chain's CDR3 is CASSLQTGTNTGELFF. In DNA, the CDR3 is TGTGCCAGTAGTCTTCAGACAGGGACGAACACCGGGGAGCTGTTTTTT.

This clone has only one observation. Other DNA sequences from this sample encode an identical CDR3 as well. The chain couples TRBV5-1 to TRBJ2-2; D is possibly TRBD2 (5 bases). This CDR3 comprises 15 residues. Germline CDR1 and CDR2: SGHRS and YFSETQ. The V end lost 0 bases, the J end lost 1 base, and 7 bases lay between the germline ends. The CDR3 loop is CASSLGTLNTGELFF. CDR3 in DNA: TGCGCCAGCAGCTTGGGGACTCTGAACACCGGGGAGCTGTTTTTT.

This chain links TRBV29-1 with TRBJ1-1, with D perhaps matching TRBD1 (6 bases). The CDR3 is made up of 14 amino acids. CDR1 and CDR2 from the germline V gene are SQVTM and ANQGSEA. V lost 6 bases and J 3 bases, leaving 17 bases between the germline ends. CDR3 amino acids: CSVGRGRVDTEAFF. In DNA, the CDR3 is TGCAGCGTAGGAAGGGGGAGGGTTGACACTGAAGCTTTCTTT. Complete variable domain (other parts from reference TRBV29-1 and TRBJ1-1): SAVISQKPSRDICQRGTSLTIQCQVDSQVTMMFWYRQQPGQSLTLIATANQGSEATYESGFVIDKFPISRPNLTFSTLTVSNMSPEDSSIYLCSVGRGRVDTEAFFGQGTRLTVV.

This chain joins TRBV28 and TRBJ2-2; D gene uncertain. The CDR3 extends over 12 amino acids. The germline CDR1 and CDR2 sequences are MDHEN and SYDVKM. Trimming took 6 bases from V and 1 from J, leaving 3 bases between them. The CDR3 loop is CASSRNTGELFF. Written as DNA, the CDR3 is TGTGCCAGCAGCAGGAACACCGGGGAGCTGTTTTTT.

The chain combines TRBV6-5 with TRBJ2-7, with 8 bases aligning to TRBD2. Germline CDR1 MNHEY, CDR2 SVGAGI. The V gene end was trimmed by 6 bases and the J gene end by 2 bases; junction bases not matched to a gene: 9. This CDR3 contains 15 residues. The DNA of the CDR3 is TGTGCCAGCAGCGTCAGCTGGCGGGAGGCCTACGAGCAGTACTTC. Protein product: CASSVSWREAYEQYF.

The chain carries TRBV9 and TRBJ2-1, with 9 bases matching TRBD1. The CDR3 is 14 amino acids. The J segment lost 7 bases and the V segment lost 2 bases, leaving 4 bases of the junction unmatched. Germline CDR1 is SGDLS and CDR2 is YYNGEE. Here the CDR3 reads CASSVGTGTNEQFF. CDR3 in DNA: TGTGCCAGCAGCGTGGGGACAGGGACTAATGAGCAGTTCTTC.

The chain links TRBV11-2 to TRBJ1-3; possible D gene TRBD1, 5 bases. V lost 5 bases, J lost 7 bases, and 18 bases lay in between. The V gene's germline CDR1 is SGHAT and CDR2 FQNNGV. The CDR3 has 15 amino acids. The CDR3 DNA sequence: TGTGCCAGCAGCAATGAGTGGGACTCTCGGAACACCATATATTTT. It translates to CASSNEWDSRNTIYF.

This sequence joins TRBV4-1 and TRBJ2-7; TRBD1 agrees at 9 bases. V was pared by 3 bases and J by 2 bases, with 11 bases of the junction left unmatched. This CDR3 is 17 amino acids long. Looked up from germline, CDR1 is MGHRA and CDR2 is YSYEKL. CDR3 loop: CASSHPQGAGKPYEQYF. The CDR3 nucleotides are TGCGCCAGCAGCCACCCACAGGGGGCGGGGAAACCCTACGAGCAGTACTTC.

The V gene is TRBV15, the J gene TRBJ2-2; possibly TRBD1 for D (5 bases). Trimming stripped 4 bases from V and 0 bases from J, with 12 bases between. There are 16 residues in the CDR3. The V gene's germline CDR1 is LNHNV and CDR2 YYDKDF (reference sequence). CDR3 amino acids: CATSTSDNANTGELFF. The CDR3 DNA sequence: TGTGCCACCAGCACCTCGGACAACGCGAACACCGGGGAGCTGTTTTTT.

This chain connects TRBV27 to TRBJ2-7; D perhaps matches TRBD1 (5 bases). The germline V and J ends were trimmed by 2 bases and 4 bases, with 9 bases remaining between them. CDR1 and CDR2 (germline): MNHEY, SMNVEV (reference sequence). CDR3 length equals 13 residues. The CDR3, as DNA: TGTGCCAGCAGTTTACGACAGATGTACGAGCAGTACTTC. Its translation: CASSLRQMYEQYF.

The chain joins TRBV30 to TRBJ2-6; weak D call: TRBD1 (5 bases). The CDR3 length is 14 residues. The germline V gene has CDR1 GTSNPN and CDR2 SVGIG (reference sequence). V gave up 3 bases and J gave up 4 bases, with 10 bases separating them. In DNA, the CDR3 is TGTGCCTGGAGGTCAGGGCCCGGGGCCAACGTCCTGACTTTC. It specifies CAWRSGPGANVLTF. The full variable domain, its missing parts supplied by reference TRBV30 and TRBJ2-6, is SQTIHQWPATLVQPVGSPLSLECTVEGTSNPNLYWYRQAAGRGLQLLFYSVGIGQISSEVPQNLSASRPQDRQFILSSKKLLLSDSGFYLCAWRSGPGANVLTFGAGSRLTVL.

The rearrangement links TRBV6-5 to TRBJ2-1, with 9 bases matching TRBD1. CDR3 length: 15 amino acids. Germline values: CDR1 MNHEY, CDR2 SVGAGI. The ends lost 6 bases at V and 2 bases at J; junction bases unmatched: 5. The CDR3 region is CASRSGTGTYNEQFF. As DNA, the CDR3 is TGTGCCAGCAGATCCGGGACAGGGACCTACAATGAGCAGTTCTTC.

V usage is TRBV4-2 and J usage is TRBJ1-1; 8 nucleotides match TRBD1. This CDR3 comprises 14 residues. V trimming: 3 bases; J trimming: 3 bases; junction bases outside the gene matches: 3. Germline V lookup: CDR1 LGHNA, CDR2 YNFKEQ. CDR3 protein: CASSQHRGDTEAFF. The CDR3 DNA reads as TGTGCCAGCAGCCAGCACAGGGGGGACACTGAAGCTTTCTTT.

The chain uses TRBV27 and TRBJ1-5; the D gene is possibly TRBD1 (6 bases). Trimming shortened V by 4 bases and J by 1 base, and 14 bases separated the two germline ends. The germline gives CDR1 MNHEY, CDR2 SMNVEV (reference sequence). The CDR3 consists of 16 residues. CDR3 nucleotides: TGTGCCAGCAGTTCTCGCTACAGGGCCAGCAATCAGCCCCAGCATTTT. Translation: CASSSRYRASNQPQHF.

The chain is built from TRBV27 and TRBJ1-1; perhaps TRBD1 as D (5 bases). V lost 1 base and J lost 5, with 14 bases in between. The CDR3 sequence is 15 residues long. Looked up from germline, CDR1 is MNHEY and CDR2 is SMNVEV (reference sequence). The CDR3, as DNA: TGTGCCAGCAGTTTATGGGGGGGAAGCGAGACTGAAGCTTTCTTT. It specifies CASSLWGGSETEAFF.

The rearrangement joins TRBV5-8 to TRBJ2-7; 11 nucleotides line up with TRBD1. V was clipped by 2 bases and J by 7 bases; unmatched bases: 5. The CDR3 extends over 14 amino acids. The germline V gene has CDR1 SGHTS and CDR2 YDEGEE. CDR3 coding DNA: TGTGCCAGCAGCTTCGGACAGGGGGCAAGGGAGCAGTACTTC. It is translated as CASSFGQGAREQYF.

V is TRBV19 and J is TRBJ2-5; D is possibly TRBD2 (6 bases). V was clipped by 7 bases and J by 2 bases, with 17 bases between them. The germline V gene has CDR1 LNHDA and CDR2 SQIVND (reference sequence). This CDR3 contains 15 residues. The DNA of the CDR3 is TGTGCCAGTACACGCGGGACCGACCCTCAAGAGACCCAGTACTTC. This codes for CASTRGTDPQETQYF.

This chain connects TRBV5-1 to TRBJ1-1, with D possibly TRBD1 on 5 matching bases. Germline CDR1 SGHRS, CDR2 YFSETQ. The germline V and J ends were trimmed by 4 bases and 0 bases, with 10 bases remaining between them. The CDR3 length is 14 residues. CDR3 coding DNA: TGCGCCAGCAGCCCTTGGGGGGTGAACACTGAAGCTTTCTTT. Its protein product is CASSPWGVNTEAFF.

The rearrangement joins TRBV6-2 or TRBV6-3 to TRBJ1-5; a possible D gene is TRBD1 (5 bases). The CDR3 consists of 14 residues. CDR1 MNHEY and CDR2 SVGEGT come from the germline V gene. The germline V and J ends were trimmed by 0 bases and 4 bases, with 7 bases remaining between them. The CDR3 region is CASSYSAGNQPQHF. For the CDR3, the DNA is TGTGCCAGCAGTTACTCAGCAGGGAATCAGCCCCAGCATTTT.

The chain uses TRBV2 and TRBJ2-6; 9 bases map to TRBD2. V lost 9 bases and J lost 0; bases outside the gene matches: 6. The germline V gene encodes CDR1 SNHLY and CDR2 FYNNEI. CDR3 length: 16 amino acids. CDR3: CASLLAGYSGANVLTF. The CDR3 DNA follows: TGTGCCAGTTTACTAGCGGGCTACTCTGGGGCCAACGTCCTGACTTTC.

This clone was observed many times. This rearrangement joins TRBV19 to TRBJ2-7; D ambiguous. Germline CDR1 LNHDA, CDR2 SQIVND (reference sequence). The V gene lost 4 bases and the J gene lost 6 bases, with 7 bases spanning the gap. This CDR3 has 11 amino acids. CDR3 residues: CASSRGFEQYF. CDR3 DNA sequence: TGTGCCAGTAGTAGAGGCTTCGAGCAGTACTTC.

CDR3 protein: CASSPGLAGTETQYF. The CDR3 bases are TGTGCCAGCAGCCCGGGACTAGCGGGGACGGAGACCCAGTACTTC. The chain recombines TRBV7-7 with TRBJ2-5; 13 bases are a match to TRBD2. After removal of 5 bases from V and 5 bases from J, the junction contained 5 bases not matched to a gene. The germline gives CDR1 SSHAT, CDR2 FNYEAQ (reference sequence). This CDR3 is 15 amino acids long.

The chain employs TRBV14 and TRBJ1-2; no clear D. Trimming shortened V by 6 bases and J by 5 bases, and 13 bases separated the two germline ends. The germline V gene encodes CDR1 SGHDN and CDR2 FVKESK. The CDR3 runs 13 residues. CDR3 sequence reads: CASSPNSKYGYTF. The CDR3 bases are TGTGCCAGCAGTCCAAACAGCAAGTATGGCTACACCTTC.

The chain combines TRBV5-1 with TRBJ2-3, with 10 positions matching TRBD2. Germline V CDR1 and CDR2: SGHRS, YFSETQ. The CDR3 extends over 18 amino acids. V lost 0 bases, J lost 2 bases, and 9 bases stayed unmatched. As DNA, the CDR3 is TGCGCCAGCAGCTTGGATTCTTTAGCGGGAGGCTCCACAGATACGCAGTATTTT. Protein: CASSLDSLAGGSTDTQYF.

The DNA of the CDR3 is TGTGCCAGCAGTGACGGTTCGGGAAGCTCCTACAATGAGCAGTTCTTC. This encodes CASSDGSGSSYNEQFF. The chain combines TRBV6-4 with TRBJ2-1; a possible D gene is TRBD2 (5 bases). V was clipped by 2 bases and J by 0 bases, with 11 bases between them. The CDR3 extends over 16 amino acids. The germline gives CDR1 MRHNA, CDR2 SNTAGT.